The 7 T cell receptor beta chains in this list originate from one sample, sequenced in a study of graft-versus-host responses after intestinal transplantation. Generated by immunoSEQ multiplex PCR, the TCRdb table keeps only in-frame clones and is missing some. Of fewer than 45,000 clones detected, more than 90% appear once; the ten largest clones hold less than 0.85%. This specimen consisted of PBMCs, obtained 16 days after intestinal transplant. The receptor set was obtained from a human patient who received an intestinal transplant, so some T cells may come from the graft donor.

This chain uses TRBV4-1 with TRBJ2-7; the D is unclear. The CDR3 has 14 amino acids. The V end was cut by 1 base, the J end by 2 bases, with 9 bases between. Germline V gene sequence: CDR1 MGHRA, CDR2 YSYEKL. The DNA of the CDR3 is TGCGCCAGCAGCCAAGTAGATAGAACCTACGAGCAGTACTTC. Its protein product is CASSQVDRTYEQYF.

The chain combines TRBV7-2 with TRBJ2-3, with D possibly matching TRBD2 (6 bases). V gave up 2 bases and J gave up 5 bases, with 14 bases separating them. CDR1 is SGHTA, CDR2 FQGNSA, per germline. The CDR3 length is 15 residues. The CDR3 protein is CASSLQSRERDTQYF. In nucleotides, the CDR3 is TGTGCCAGCAGCTTACAAAGTCGGGAGCGAGATACGCAGTATTTT.

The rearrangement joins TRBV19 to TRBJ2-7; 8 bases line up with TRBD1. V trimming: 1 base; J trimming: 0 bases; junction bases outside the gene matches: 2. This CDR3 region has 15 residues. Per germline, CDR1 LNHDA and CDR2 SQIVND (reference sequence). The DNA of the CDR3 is TGTGCCAGTAGTATAGGACAGGGGCCCTCCTACGAGCAGTACTTC. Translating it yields CASSIGQGPSYEQYF.

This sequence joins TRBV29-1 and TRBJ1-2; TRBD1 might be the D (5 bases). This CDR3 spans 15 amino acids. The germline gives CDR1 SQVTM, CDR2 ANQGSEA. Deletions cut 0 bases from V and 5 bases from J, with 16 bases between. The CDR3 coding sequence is TGCAGCGTTGAAGAAACAGGACCCCAACCTTATGGCTACACCTTC. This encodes CSVEETGPQPYGYTF.

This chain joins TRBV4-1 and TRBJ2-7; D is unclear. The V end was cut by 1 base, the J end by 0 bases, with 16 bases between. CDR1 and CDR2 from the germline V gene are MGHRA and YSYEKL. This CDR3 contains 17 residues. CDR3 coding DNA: TGCGCCAGCAGCCAAGTGGCAATCGCGGAGAGCTCCTACGAGCAGTACTTC. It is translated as CASSQVAIAESSYEQYF.

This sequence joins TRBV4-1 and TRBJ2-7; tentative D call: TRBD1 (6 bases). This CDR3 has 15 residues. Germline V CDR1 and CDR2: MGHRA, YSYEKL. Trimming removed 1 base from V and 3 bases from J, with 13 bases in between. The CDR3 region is CASSQVQGSDYEQYF. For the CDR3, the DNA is TGCGCCAGCAGCCAAGTACAGGGATCCGACTACGAGCAGTACTTC.

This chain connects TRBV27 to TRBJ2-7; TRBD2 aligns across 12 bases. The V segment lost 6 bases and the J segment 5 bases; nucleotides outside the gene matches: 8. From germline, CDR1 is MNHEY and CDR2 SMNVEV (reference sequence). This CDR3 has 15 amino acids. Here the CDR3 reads CASRDSSGRANEQYF. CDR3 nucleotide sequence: TGTGCCAGCAGAGATTCTAGCGGGAGGGCCAACGAGCAGTACTTC.